In this sample, the clone carrying this T cell receptor beta chain turned up a few times. This entry belongs to a study of beta chain features in type 1 diabetes. V was clipped by 10 bases and J by 4 bases; unmatched bases: 10. The CDR3 spans 13 residues. From germline, CDR1 is MNHEY and CDR2 SMNVEV (reference sequence). CD4+ naive, central memory, regulatory and stem cell-like memory cells were sorted via CD45RO/CCR7/CD25/CD127/CD95/CD27. Sequencing targeted expressed TCRB transcripts, as all isolated RNA had been reverse transcribed. The protocol was immunoSEQ multiplex PCR, while the TCRdb copy is restricted to in-frame clones and leaves out a portion. This sample has under 450,000 clones, with approximately 15% found just once.

Sequences were obtained from naive CD4+ T cells from blood. The TCR comes from a man aged 25 to 40 in good health. The chain recombines TRBV27 with TRBJ2-7, with 7 bases fitting TRBD1. The CDR3 sequence: CAIAARDRYEQYF. The CDR3 coding sequence is TGTGCCATCGCGGCCAGGGACAGATACGAGCAGTACTTC.